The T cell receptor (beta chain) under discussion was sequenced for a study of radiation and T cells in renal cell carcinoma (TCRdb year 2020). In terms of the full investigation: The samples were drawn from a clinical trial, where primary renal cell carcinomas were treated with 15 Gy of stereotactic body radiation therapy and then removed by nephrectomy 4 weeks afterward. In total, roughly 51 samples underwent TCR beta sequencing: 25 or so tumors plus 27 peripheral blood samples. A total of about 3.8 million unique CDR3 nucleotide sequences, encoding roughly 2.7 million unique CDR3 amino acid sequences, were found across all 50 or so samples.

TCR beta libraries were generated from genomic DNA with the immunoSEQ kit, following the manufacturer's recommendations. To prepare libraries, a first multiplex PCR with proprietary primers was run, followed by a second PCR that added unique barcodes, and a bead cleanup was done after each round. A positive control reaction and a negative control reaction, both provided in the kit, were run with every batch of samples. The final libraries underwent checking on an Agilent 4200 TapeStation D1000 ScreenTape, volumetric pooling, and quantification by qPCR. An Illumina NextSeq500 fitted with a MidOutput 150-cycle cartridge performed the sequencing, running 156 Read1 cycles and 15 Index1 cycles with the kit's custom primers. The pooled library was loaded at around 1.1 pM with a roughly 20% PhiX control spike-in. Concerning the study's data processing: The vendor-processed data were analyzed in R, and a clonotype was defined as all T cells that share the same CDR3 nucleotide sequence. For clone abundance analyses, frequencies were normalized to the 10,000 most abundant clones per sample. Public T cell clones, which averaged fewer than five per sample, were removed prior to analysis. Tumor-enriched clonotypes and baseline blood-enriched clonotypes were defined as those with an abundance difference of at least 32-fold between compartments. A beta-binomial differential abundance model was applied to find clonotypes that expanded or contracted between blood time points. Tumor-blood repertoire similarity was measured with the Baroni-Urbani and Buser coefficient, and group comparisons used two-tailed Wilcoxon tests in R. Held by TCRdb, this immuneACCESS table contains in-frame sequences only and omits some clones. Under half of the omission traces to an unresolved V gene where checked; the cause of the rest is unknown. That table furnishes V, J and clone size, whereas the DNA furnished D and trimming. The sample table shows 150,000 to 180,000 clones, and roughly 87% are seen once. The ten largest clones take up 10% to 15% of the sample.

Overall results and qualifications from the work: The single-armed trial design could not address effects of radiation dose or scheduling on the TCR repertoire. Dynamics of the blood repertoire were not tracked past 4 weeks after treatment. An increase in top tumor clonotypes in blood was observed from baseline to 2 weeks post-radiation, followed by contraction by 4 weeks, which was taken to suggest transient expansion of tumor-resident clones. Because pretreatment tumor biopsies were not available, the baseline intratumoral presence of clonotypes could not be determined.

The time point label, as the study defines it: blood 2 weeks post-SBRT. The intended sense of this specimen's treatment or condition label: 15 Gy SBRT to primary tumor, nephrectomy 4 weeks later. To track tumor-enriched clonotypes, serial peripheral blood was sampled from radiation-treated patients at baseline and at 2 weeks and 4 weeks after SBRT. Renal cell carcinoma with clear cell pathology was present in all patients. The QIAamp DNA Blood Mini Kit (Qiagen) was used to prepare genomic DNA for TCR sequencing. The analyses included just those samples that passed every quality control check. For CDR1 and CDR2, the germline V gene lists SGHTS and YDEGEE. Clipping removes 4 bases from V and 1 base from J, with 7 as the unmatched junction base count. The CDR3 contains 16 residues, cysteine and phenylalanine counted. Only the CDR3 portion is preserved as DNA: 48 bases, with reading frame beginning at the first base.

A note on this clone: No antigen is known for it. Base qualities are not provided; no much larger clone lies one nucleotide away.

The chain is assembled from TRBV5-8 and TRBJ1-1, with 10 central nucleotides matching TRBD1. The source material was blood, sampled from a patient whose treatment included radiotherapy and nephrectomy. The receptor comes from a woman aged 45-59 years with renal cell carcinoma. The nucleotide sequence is TGTGCCAGCAGCAGCGGGACAGGGGCACGGAACACTGAAGCTTTCTTT. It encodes CASSSGTGARNTEAFF. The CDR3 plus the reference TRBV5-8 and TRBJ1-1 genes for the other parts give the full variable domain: EAGVTQSPTHLIKTRGQQATLRCSPISGHTSVYWYQQALGLGLQFLLWYDEGEERNRGNFPPRFSGRQFPNYSSELNVNALELEDSALYLCASSSGTGARNTEAFFGQGTRLTVV.